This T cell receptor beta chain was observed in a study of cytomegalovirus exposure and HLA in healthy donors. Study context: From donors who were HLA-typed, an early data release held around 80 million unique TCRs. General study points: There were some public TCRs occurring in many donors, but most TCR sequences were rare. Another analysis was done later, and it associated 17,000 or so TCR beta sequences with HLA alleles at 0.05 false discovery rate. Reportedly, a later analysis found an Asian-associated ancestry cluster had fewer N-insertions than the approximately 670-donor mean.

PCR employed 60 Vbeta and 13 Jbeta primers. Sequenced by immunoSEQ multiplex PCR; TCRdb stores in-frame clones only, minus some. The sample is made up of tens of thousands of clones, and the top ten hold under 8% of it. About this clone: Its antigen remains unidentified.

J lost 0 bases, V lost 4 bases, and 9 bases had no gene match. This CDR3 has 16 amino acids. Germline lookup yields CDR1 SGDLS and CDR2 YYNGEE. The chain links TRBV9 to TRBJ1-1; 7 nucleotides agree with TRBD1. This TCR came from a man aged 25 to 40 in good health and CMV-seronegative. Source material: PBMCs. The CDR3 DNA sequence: TGTGCCAGCAGCAGCCGACAGGGAACGGTGAACACTGAAGCTTTCTTT. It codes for CASSSRQGTVNTEAFF. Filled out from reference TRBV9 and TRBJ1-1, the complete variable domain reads DSGVTQTPKHLITATGQRVTLRCSPRSGDLSVYWYQQSLDQGLQFLIQYYNGEERAKGNILERFSAQQFPDLHSELNLSSLELGDSALYFCASSSRQGTVNTEAFFGQGTRLTVV.